These 32 T cell receptor beta chains originate from one sample sequenced in a study of Tregs in tolerant kidney transplant recipients. TCRdb's copy holds only in-frame clones and misses some; the assay was immunoSEQ multiplex PCR. The ten most abundant clones cover around 0.8% of a sample with about 48,000 clones. This specimen consisted of CD4+ T cells from blood, obtained before the transplant. These receptors came from a human donor who received a combined kidney and bone marrow transplant.

Points on this clone: Read coverage stops 3 residues before the CDR3 terminus; the germline J gene supplies the remainder. This chain links TRBV5-1 with TRBJ1-1; 8 nucleotides align to TRBD1. Looked up from germline, CDR1 is SGHRS and CDR2 is YFSETQ. This CDR3 is 14 amino acids long. J lost 5 bases, V lost 4 bases, and 7 bases had no gene match. CDR3 bases read: TGCGCCAGCAGCACCCAGGGGGCTGGGACTGAA. As protein: CASSTQGAGTE. The whole CDR3 region reads CASSTQGAGTEAFF.

Note on this clone: The read ends 3 residues early relative to the CDR3; the germline J gene fills the gap. The chain links TRBV7-2 to TRBJ2-5; D unresolved. Trimming took off 1 base at V and 1 base at J, with 10 bases between the two ends. The CDR3 has 15 amino acids. The germline V gene has CDR1 SGHTA and CDR2 FQGNSA. This CDR3 reads CASSLGSAAQETQYF. The sequenced CDR3 bases are TGTGCCAGCAGCTTAGGGAGTGCGGCCCAAGAGACC.

For this clone: With the read ending 3 residues before the CDR3 end, the germline J gene is used to fill in that end. The V call is TRBV19, the J call TRBJ2-7; 8 bases map to TRBD1. The CDR3 runs to 15 residues. Germline V CDR1 and CDR2: LNHDA, SQIVND (reference sequence). Germline trimming cut 3 bases from V and 4 bases from J; bases unmatched to any gene: 8. The CDR3 region is CASSMVAGGEYEQYF. The CDR3 bases that were read are TGTGCCAGTAGTATGGTGGCAGGGGGCGAGTACGAG.

In the case of this clone: The read falls 3 residues short of the CDR3 end, and the missing part is taken from the germline J gene. The rearrangement links TRBV10-3 to TRBJ1-2; unclear D gene. Germline loops: CDR1 ENHRY, CDR2 SYGVKD. The CDR3 has 14 residues. Trimming removed 0 bases at V and 6 bases at J, with 11 bases between. CDR3 protein: CAISESSQDNGYTF. CDR3 DNA (partial): TGTGCCATCAGTGAGTCGAGTCAGGATAATGGC.

Notes on this clone: The read falls 3 residues short of the CDR3 end, and the missing part is taken from the germline J gene. The genes are TRBV7-8 and TRBJ2-3; maybe TRBD2 (6 bases). The germline gives CDR1 SGHVS, CDR2 FQNEAQ. The CDR3 length is 13 residues. V was shortened by 5 bases and J by 2 bases, with 8 bases between the two germline ends. The sequenced part of the CDR3 DNA is TGTGCCAGCAGCCGCGGGGCCACAGATACG. The encoded protein is CASSRGATDT. The CDR3 reads in full as CASSRGATDTQYF.

About this clone: The CDR3 end falls 3 residues outside the read, so it is completed with the germline J gene. The V and J genes are TRBV20-1 and TRBJ1-6; D perhaps matches TRBD1 (5 bases). The CDR3 sequence is 15 residues long. Germline V gene lookup returns CDR1 DFQATT and CDR2 SNEGSKA (reference sequence). The V end lost 2 bases, the J end lost 0 bases, and 8 bases lay between the germline ends. The CDR3 DNA, read in part, is TGCAGTGCTAGACAGGGTAGCTCCTATAATTCACCC. This codes for CSARQGSSYNSP. The full CDR3 is CSARQGSSYNSPLHF.

The part of the CDR3 DNA that was read is TGCAGTGCCCCTGGGACAGGGGGGATCATGAACACTGAA. This codes for CSAPGTGGIMNTE. The entire CDR3 protein reads CSAPGTGGIMNTEAFF. V usage is TRBV20-1 and J usage is TRBJ1-1; 11 bases match TRBD1. The observed sequence ends 3 residues before the CDR3 terminus, with the missing tail filled in from the germline J gene. The CDR3 consists of 16 residues. The germline CDR1 and CDR2 sequences are DFQATT and SNEGSKA (reference sequence). J gave up 0 bases and V 6 bases, and 9 bases lay outside the gene matches.

As for this clone: Read data end 3 residues before the CDR3 end; the end is taken from the germline J gene. V is TRBV19 and J is TRBJ2-5, with TRBD2 as a possible D gene (5 bases). V was trimmed by 2 bases and J by 3 bases, leaving 7 bases between them. Germline assignment: CDR1 LNHDA and CDR2 SQIVND (reference sequence). This CDR3 has 13 amino acids. Here the CDR3 reads CASSIRREETQYF. CDR3 DNA, as far as it was read: TGTGCCAGTAGTATAAGGCGGGAAGAGACC.

Notes on this clone: The CDR3 end falls 3 residues outside the read, so it is completed with the germline J gene. The chain recombines TRBV5-1 with TRBJ2-5; 8 bases match TRBD2. J was trimmed by 5 bases and V by 0 bases; bases with no gene match: 6. The CDR3 is 15 amino acids. In germline, CDR1 is SGHRS, CDR2 YFSETQ. CDR3 sequence: CASSLGGLVSETQYF. The sequenced part of the CDR3 DNA is TGCGCCAGCAGCTTGGGGGGACTAGTGTCGGAGACC.

Worth noting for this clone: The read ends 3 residues shy of where the CDR3 ends; the end is completed using the germline J gene. J is TRBJ2-1 and V is TRBV20-1, with 7 positions matching TRBD1. The CDR3 extends over 15 amino acids. V shed 6 bases, J shed 7 bases, and the junction held 15 bases outside the gene matches. Germline CDR1 and CDR2: DFQATT and SNEGSKA (reference sequence). CDR3: CSATSRTGRLNEQFF. CDR3 DNA (partial): TGCAGTGCCACCAGCCGGACAGGTCGGCTAAATGAG.

As concerns this clone: The CDR3 end falls 3 residues outside the read, so it is completed with the germline J gene. The chain couples TRBV2 to TRBJ1-1; 8 nucleotides line up with TRBD1. V lost 2 bases, J lost 1 base, and 3 bases stayed unmatched. CDR3 size: 15 residues. Germline CDR1 SNHLY, CDR2 FYNNEI. CDR3 DNA (partial): TGTGCCAGCAGTGAACAGGGGGCTGAGAACACTGAA. This translates into CASSEQGAENTE. The CDR3 reads in full as CASSEQGAENTEAFF.

As for this clone: The CDR3 end falls 3 residues outside the read, so it is completed with the germline J gene. The V call is TRBV5-1, the J call TRBJ2-1, with TRBD2 identical over 8 bases. Per germline, CDR1 SGHRS and CDR2 YFSETQ. The CDR3 extends over 14 amino acids. Losses at the gene ends were 4 bases for V and 8 bases for J; bases not matched to a gene: 8. The part of the CDR3 DNA that was read is TGCGCCAGCAGCAATAGCGGGATCAGGGATGAG. It encodes CASSNSGIRDE. The full CDR3 is CASSNSGIRDEQFF.

The CDR3 protein is CASSPGTVGYGYTF. CDR3 bases read: TGTGCCAGCAGCCCGGGGACAGTGGGCTATGGC. The J gene is TRBJ1-2, the V gene TRBV7-3, with 7 positions matching TRBD1. The sequence runs out 3 residues before the end of the CDR3; the remainder is reconstructed from the germline J gene. This CDR3 has 14 amino acids. The germline V gene encodes CDR1 SGHTA and CDR2 FQGTGA. The V and J ends lost 5 bases and 4 bases, in that order; junction bases with no gene match: 7. The whole variable domain, filled in from reference TRBV7-3 and TRBJ1-2, reads GAGVSQTPSNKVTEKGKYVELRCDPISGHTALYWYRQSLGQGPEFLIYFQGTGAADDSGLPNDRFFAVRPEGSVSTLKIQRTERGDSAVYLCASSPGTVGYGYTFGSGTRLTVV.

On this clone: The read ends 3 residues before the CDR3 terminus; that terminus is restored from the germline J gene. The chain carries TRBV18 and TRBJ2-5; a possible D gene is TRBD1 (6 bases). The germline CDR1 and CDR2 sequences are KGHSH and LQKENI. The CDR3 extends over 16 amino acids. Trimming left V 1 base short and J 0 bases short, with 12 bases between. Here the CDR3 reads CASSPRISGDQETQYF. CDR3 bases read: TGTGCCAGCTCACCACGTATATCAGGGGACCAAGAGACC.

In the case of this clone: The read terminates 3 residues ahead of where the CDR3 ends, so the germline J gene completes it. This chain uses TRBV19 with TRBJ2-7, with 7 bases fitting TRBD1. Unmatched junction bases numbered 6, after V lost 5 bases and J lost 2 bases. CDR3 size: 14 residues. CDR1 and CDR2 from the germline V gene are LNHDA and SQIVND (reference sequence). The CDR3 DNA, read in part, is TGTGCCAGTAGTGTTCAGACAGGGCCCTACGAG. Translation gives CASSVQTGPYE. The full CDR3 reads CASSVQTGPYEQYF.

As concerns this clone: The DNA ends 3 residues before the CDR3 does, and the rest of the CDR3 is filled in from the germline J gene. V is TRBV5-5 and J is TRBJ2-4; D not certain. The germline V gene encodes CDR1 SGHKS and CDR2 YYEKEE (reference sequence). CDR3 length: 13 amino acids. V gave up 4 bases and J gave up 5 bases, with 10 bases separating them. CDR3 protein: CASSTARENIQYF. CDR3 DNA (partial): TGTGCCAGCAGCACCGCTAGAGAAAACATT.

About this clone itself: The read comes to an end 3 residues before the CDR3 does, leaving the germline J gene to fill in the end. The rearrangement uses TRBV20-1 and TRBJ1-1; D unclear. CDR3 size: 11 residues. CDR1 DFQATT and CDR2 SNEGSKA come from the germline V gene (reference sequence). V was trimmed by 7 bases and J by 1 base, leaving 7 bases between them. The CDR3 region is CSVNRNTEAFF. The CDR3 DNA, read in part, is TGCAGTGTCAACAGGAACACTGAA.

With regard to this clone: The read ends 3 residues before the CDR3 terminus; that terminus is restored from the germline J gene. The chain employs TRBV10-3 and TRBJ2-7; TRBD2 matches at 9 bases. J gave up 2 bases and V 0 bases, and 11 bases lay outside the gene matches. The germline CDR1 and CDR2 sequences are ENHRY and SYGVKD. The CDR3 sequence is 18 residues long. The CDR3 sequence is CAISESPKTSGFPYEQYF. The covered CDR3 bases are TGTGCCATCAGTGAGTCACCCAAGACTAGCGGTTTTCCCTACGAG.

Concerning this clone: The CDR3 is cut off 3 residues early in the read; its end comes from the germline J gene. The rearrangement joins TRBV7-9 to TRBJ2-5; D is unclear. Looked up from germline, CDR1 is SEHNR and CDR2 is FQNEAQ (reference sequence). CDR3 length: 13 residues. V lost 1 base to trimming and J lost 4 bases, with 7 bases between them. The CDR3 loop is CASSLGLPETQYF. The part of the CDR3 DNA that was read is TGTGCCAGCAGCTTAGGCCTACCAGAGACC.

A word on this clone: The observed sequence ends 3 residues before the CDR3 terminus, with the missing tail filled in from the germline J gene. This sequence joins TRBV19 and TRBJ2-3; TRBD2 agrees at 9 bases. This CDR3 is 16 amino acids long. Germline trimming cut 3 bases from V and 4 bases from J; bases unmatched to any gene: 8. The germline gives CDR1 LNHDA, CDR2 SQIVND (reference sequence). The CDR3 sequence: CASSMVAGGLSDTQYF. The CDR3 bases that were read are TGTGCCAGTAGTATGGTGGCGGGAGGGCTCTCAGATACG.

In regard to this clone: The read halts 3 residues ahead of the CDR3 end, with the missing end drawn from the germline J gene. V is TRBV11-2 and J is TRBJ2-7; 7 bases agree with TRBD1. Germline CDR1 reads SGHAT; CDR2 reads FQNNGV. CDR3 length: 14 residues. The junction had 7 bases not matched to a gene; V was cut back by 3 bases and J by 5 bases. CDR3 loop: CASSFTGAGDEQYF. CDR3 DNA (partial): TGTGCCAGCAGCTTCACAGGGGCGGGCGACGAG.

On this clone itself: The read ends 3 residues early relative to the CDR3; the germline J gene fills the gap. The chain uses TRBV20-1 and TRBJ2-7, with a weak D call TRBD2 (6 bases). Germline V gives CDR1 DFQATT, CDR2 SNEGSKA (reference sequence). This CDR3 has 16 amino acids. Between the trimmed V and J ends, which lost 0 bases and 4 bases, there was a span of 19 bases. The sequenced part of the CDR3 DNA is TGCAGTGCTAGAGATTGGGGCCGGACTACTCTTTACGAG. Its translation is CSARDWGRTTLYE. The CDR3 reads in full as CSARDWGRTTLYEQYF.

Regarding this clone: The read ends 3 residues before the CDR3 terminus; that terminus is restored from the germline J gene. The chain is built from TRBV7-3 and TRBJ2-1; 9 nucleotides agree with TRBD2. This CDR3 is built from 15 residues. The germline gives CDR1 SGHTA, CDR2 FQGTGA. The V and J ends lost 6 bases and 7 bases, in that order; junction bases with no gene match: 10. CDR3 DNA (partial): TGTGCCAGCAGTTCCGCGGGAGGGCCTTGGAATGAG. Translated, it gives CASSSAGGPWNE. The entire CDR3 sequence reads CASSSAGGPWNEQFF.

CDR3 protein: CSVQVGQGEKLFF. The CDR3 DNA, read in part, is TGCAGCGTCCAAGTGGGACAGGGTGAAAAA. The V call is TRBV29-1, the J call TRBJ1-4, with TRBD1 matching 9 bases. Read coverage stops 3 residues before the CDR3 terminus; the germline J gene supplies the remainder. The CDR3 covers 13 residues. V gave up 6 bases and J gave up 7 bases; unmatched junction bases: 6. CDR1 is SQVTM and CDR2 is ANQGSEA in the germline V gene.

In the case of this clone: The sequenced fragment ends 3 residues before the CDR3 boundary, so the rest is inferred from the germline J gene. The gene calls are TRBV19 and TRBJ2-1, with 11 bases identical to TRBD1. V trimming: 7 bases; J trimming: 6 bases; junction bases outside the gene matches: 11. Germline loops: CDR1 LNHDA, CDR2 SQIVND (reference sequence). CDR3 length equals 16 residues. This CDR3 is CASTPGTGGLVNEQFF. The covered CDR3 bases are TGTGCCAGTACTCCCGGGACAGGGGGATTGGTCAATGAG.

Details on this clone: The read comes to an end 3 residues before the CDR3 does, leaving the germline J gene to fill in the end. The rearrangement links TRBV7-9 to TRBJ2-3; the D gene is possibly TRBD1 (5 bases). The CDR3 contains 14 residues. Germline V lookup: CDR1 SEHNR, CDR2 FQNEAQ (reference sequence). The DNA read from the CDR3 is TGTGCCAGCAGCCAACGTGAGACCCACAGGTCG. It is translated as CASSQRETHRS. The complete CDR3 sequence is CASSQRETHRSQYF.

Notes on this clone: The CDR3 end lies 3 residues beyond the end of the read and is filled in from the germline J gene. V is TRBV7-2 and J is TRBJ1-2; tentative D call: TRBD1 (6 bases). Germline-derived CDR1 and CDR2 are SGHTA and FQGNSA. The CDR3 loop spans 14 amino acids. Between the trimmed V and J ends, which lost 5 bases and 5 bases, there was a span of 15 bases. CDR3: CASSTGTTQYGYTF. The DNA read from the CDR3 is TGTGCCAGCAGCACAGGGACAACCCAGTATGGC.

The CDR3 sequence is CASSLVWQVTGYTF. The DNA read from the CDR3 is TGTGCCAGCAGCTTAGTATGGCAGGTTACAGGC. The V call is TRBV7-2, the J call TRBJ1-2; D is ambiguous. The read ends 3 residues before the CDR3 terminus; that terminus is restored from the germline J gene. This CDR3 comprises 14 residues. Germline CDR1 and CDR2: SGHTA and FQGNSA. Looking up the rest from reference TRBV7-2 and TRBJ1-2 gives the full variable domain: GAGVSQSPSNKVTEKGKDVELRCDPISGHTALYWYRQSLGQGLEFLIYFQGNSAPDKSGLPSDRFSAERTGGSVSTLTIQRTQQEDSAVYLCASSLVWQVTGYTFGSGTRLTVV.

In regard to this clone: The read stops 3 residues short of the end of the CDR3; the missing end is completed from the germline J gene. The rearrangement links TRBV19 to TRBJ2-7, with 7 bases lining up with TRBD2. Germline loops: CDR1 LNHDA, CDR2 SQIVND (reference sequence). This CDR3 spans 16 amino acids. V shed 4 bases, J shed 6 bases, and the junction held 15 bases outside the gene matches. CDR3 in amino acids: CASSSFVAGEDREQYF. The sequenced part of the CDR3 DNA is TGTGCCAGTAGTAGCTTTGTCGCGGGAGAGGACCGCGAG.

To note about this clone: The sequenced fragment ends 3 residues before the CDR3 boundary, so the rest is inferred from the germline J gene. The chain combines TRBV20-1 with TRBJ1-6, with TRBD1 identical over 7 bases. CDR1 is DFQATT, CDR2 SNEGSKA, per germline (reference sequence). This CDR3 is built from 15 residues. J gave up 6 bases and V 3 bases, and 8 bases lay outside the gene matches. Partial CDR3 DNA: TGCAGTGCTAGTTTCATCGGACAGGTTAATTCACCC. It specifies CSASFIGQVNSP. The whole CDR3 sequence reads CSASFIGQVNSPLHF.

A word on this clone: The read finishes 3 residues shy of the CDR3 end, and the germline J gene is used to complete it. The chain employs TRBV5-1 and TRBJ2-3; D unresolved. Germline CDR1 and CDR2: SGHRS and YFSETQ. The CDR3 covers 13 residues. The DNA read from the CDR3 is TGCGCCAGCAGCAGGTCCGATGAGTCCCCG. It yields the protein CASSRSDESP. The whole CDR3 protein reads CASSRSDESPQYF.

Regarding this clone: With the read ending 3 residues before the CDR3 end, the germline J gene is used to fill in that end. V is TRBV5-1 and J is TRBJ2-7; TRBD2 aligns across 8 bases. The CDR3 runs to 14 residues. The V gene end was trimmed by 4 bases and the J gene end by 1 base; junction bases not matched to a gene: 4. CDR1 SGHRS and CDR2 YFSETQ come from the germline V gene. CDR3 DNA (partial): TGCGCCAGCAGCCCGGGGACTAGTTCCTACGAG. Its translation: CASSPGTSSYE. The CDR3 reads in full as CASSPGTSSYEQYF.